The 9 T cell receptor beta chains given below trace back to one sample, sequenced in a study of shared clonotypes between healthy human individuals. Assay used: immunoSEQ multiplex PCR; TCRdb lists only in-frame clones, some missing. The sample lists about a million clones; under 80% were seen once. Material: memory CD4+ T cells sorted from blood. The subset here: CD45RA-negative fraction. The receptor set was obtained from a man aged 18 to 30 in good health.

The V gene is TRBV18, the J gene TRBJ1-1; 9 bases are shared with TRBD1. The CDR3 covers 11 residues. The V and J ends lost 6 bases and 14 bases, in that order; junction bases with no gene match: 7. The germline gives CDR1 KGHSH, CDR2 LQKENI. CDR3 amino acids: CASSPDRGVFF. The CDR3, as DNA: TGTGCCAGCTCTCCCGACAGGGGGGTCTTCTTT.

This clone came up once. The chain links TRBV7-2 to TRBJ2-3; 7 bases agree with TRBD1. This CDR3 is 16 amino acids long. The V segment lost 3 bases and the J segment 2 bases; nucleotides outside the gene matches: 8. Germline CDR1 reads SGHTA; CDR2 reads FQGNSA. The CDR3 reads CASSLAARGNTDTQYF. CDR3 bases: TGTGCCAGCAGCTTGGCCGCCAGGGGGAACACAGATACGCAGTATTTT.

J is TRBJ1-1 and V is TRBV25-1, with no clear D. V was clipped by 4 bases and J by 5 bases, with 8 bases between them. The CDR3 is 12 residues long. Germline assignment: CDR1 MGHDK and CDR2 SYGVNS. CDR3 amino acids: CASSGPTTEAFF. CDR3 bases: TGTGCCAGCAGTGGCCCCACAACTGAAGCTTTCTTT.

The V and J genes are TRBV7-8 and TRBJ1-1; D unclear. Trimming pared 5 bases from V and 1 base from J, leaving 8 bases between. Germline CDR1 and CDR2: SGHVS and FQNEAQ. The CDR3 covers 13 residues. CDR3 nucleotide sequence: TGTGCCAGCAGCCAATATGGGAACACTGAAGCTTTCTTT. Its translation: CASSQYGNTEAFF.

The chain links TRBV2 to TRBJ1-1; a possible D gene is TRBD1 (6 bases). V gave up 9 bases and J gave up 0 bases, with 11 bases separating them. The CDR3 sequence is 13 residues long. Germline CDR1 is SNHLY and CDR2 is FYNNEI. The CDR3 nucleotides are TGTGCCAGAAAACGGACAGTGAACACTGAAGCTTTCTTT. Residues: CARKRTVNTEAFF.

This chain connects TRBV6-5 to TRBJ1-1; 11 bases match TRBD1. The CDR3 has 16 amino acids. The ends lost 2 bases at V and 4 bases at J; junction bases unmatched: 6. CDR1 and CDR2 (germline): MNHEY, SVGAGI. The CDR3: CASSYGYGTGGTEAFF. For the CDR3, the DNA is TGTGCCAGCAGTTACGGTTATGGGACAGGGGGCACTGAAGCTTTCTTT.

The chain employs TRBV7-2 and TRBJ2-2, with D possibly being TRBD2 (6 bases). The CDR3 extends over 17 amino acids. The germline gives CDR1 SGHTA, CDR2 FQGNSA. The V and J ends lost 1 base and 4 bases respectively, with 16 bases between them. CDR3 region: CASSLGSGPRGTGELFF. CDR3 nucleotide sequence: TGTGCCAGCAGCTTAGGGAGCGGACCGCGGGGCACCGGGGAGCTGTTTTTT. Combining the CDR3 with reference TRBV7-2 and TRBJ2-2 gives the whole variable domain GAGVSQSPSNKVTEKGKDVELRCDPISGHTALYWYRQSLGQGLEFLIYFQGNSAPDKSGLPSDRFSAERTGGSVSTLTIQRTQQEDSAVYLCASSLGSGPRGTGELFFGEGSRLTVL.

The chain combines TRBV5-1 with TRBJ2-7, with D unresolved. V was cut by 0 bases and J by 6 bases, with 10 bases left in between. The CDR3 loop spans 13 amino acids. The germline V gene has CDR1 SGHRS and CDR2 YFSETQ. CDR3: CASSLAESGEQYF. The CDR3, as DNA: TGCGCCAGCAGCTTGGCCGAATCGGGCGAGCAGTACTTC.

This sequence joins TRBV5-1 and TRBJ2-2; 8 bases fit TRBD2. Germline loops: CDR1 SGHRS, CDR2 YFSETQ. The CDR3 has 16 residues. The V gene end was trimmed by 4 bases and the J gene end by 2 bases; junction bases not matched to a gene: 7. CDR3: CASSTSGLGNTGELFF. The CDR3 coding sequence is TGCGCCAGCAGCACGTCGGGACTAGGTAACACCGGGGAGCTGTTTTTT.